What follows are 10 T cell receptor beta chains derived from one specimen sequenced in a study of cytomegalovirus exposure and HLA in healthy donors. PCR amplification relied on 60 Vbeta primers (plus 13 Jbeta primers). Data came from immunoSEQ multiplex PCR; TCRdb stores just in-frame clones and leaves some out. The table lists around 220,000 clones, 65% to 90% of them singletons. The sample was PBMCs. These receptors were collected from a girl aged 5 to 17 in good health and CMV-seronegative.

This chain uses TRBV5-1 with TRBJ1-2, with D maybe TRBD1 (6 bases). Trimming removed 4 bases from V and 5 bases from J, with 18 bases in between. The CDR3 contains 15 residues. Germline CDR1 and CDR2: SGHRS and YFSETQ. The CDR3 DNA follows: TGCGCCAGCAGCATCGTTTCAGGGGTCGGGTATGGCTACACCTTC. It is translated as CASSIVSGVGYGYTF. The complete variable domain, with remaining parts taken from reference TRBV5-1 and TRBJ1-2, reads KAGVTQTPRYLIKTRGQQVTLSCSPISGHRSVSWYQQTPGQGLQFLFEYFSETQRNKGNFPGRFSGRQFSNSRSEMNVSTLELGDSALYLCASSIVSGVGYGYTFGSGTRLTVV.

J is TRBJ2-7 and V is TRBV7-2; 12 nucleotides align to TRBD2. The CDR3 is made up of 15 amino acids. Trimming cost V 4 bases and J 4 bases; bases outside gene matches: 5. Germline CDR1 SGHTA, CDR2 FQGNSA. CDR3 in DNA: TGTGCCAGCAGCTCTAGCGGGGGGGCCGGTTACGAGCAGTACTTC. It translates to CASSSSGGAGYEQYF.

V is TRBV6-6 and J is TRBJ1-1; D is unclear. The germline gives CDR1 MNHNY, CDR2 SVGAGI (reference sequence). The CDR3 runs 12 residues. V was cut by 6 bases and J by 5 bases, with 10 bases left in between. CDR3 region: CASSDMETEAFF. In DNA, the CDR3 is TGTGCCAGCAGCGACATGGAAACTGAAGCTTTCTTT.

The V call is TRBV4-2, the J call TRBJ2-5, with 7 bases lining up with TRBD2. The germline V gene has CDR1 LGHNA and CDR2 YNFKEQ. Trimming at V came to 0 bases and at J to 3 bases, leaving 7 bases not matched to a gene. The CDR3 runs 16 residues. The CDR3 loop is CASSQDLWGGKETQYF. CDR3 in DNA: TGTGCCAGCAGCCAAGATCTATGGGGGGGAAAAGAGACCCAGTACTTC.

This clone was picked up one time. The V call is TRBV6-6, the J call TRBJ2-1; 8 nucleotides match TRBD2. V was clipped by 5 bases and J by 7 bases; unmatched bases: 10. The CDR3 is 15 residues long. The germline CDR1 and CDR2 sequences are MNHNY and SVGAGI (reference sequence). DNA of the CDR3: TGTGCCAGCAGTGCGCCGGGAGGGACAATGAATGAGCAGTTCTTC. It codes for CASSAPGGTMNEQFF.

In its sample, this clone was seen a few times. J is TRBJ1-4 and V is TRBV7-3; weak D call: TRBD1 (6 bases). Trimming left V 1 base short and J 7 bases short, with 7 bases between. CDR3 size: 13 residues. Germline lookup yields CDR1 SGHTA and CDR2 FQGTGA. DNA for the CDR3: TGTGCCAGCAGCTTAAAAGGGGGTGAAAAACTGTTTTTT. Its translation: CASSLKGGEKLFF.

The chain has TRBV6-1 and TRBJ1-2; D may be TRBD1 (6 bases). The CDR3 sequence is 15 residues long. V was pared by 4 bases and J by 0 bases, with 12 bases between. Germline CDR1 reads MNHNS; CDR2 reads SASEGT. CDR3 in DNA: TGTGCCAGCAGTGCCGAACAGGGAGCTAACTATGGCTACACCTTC. The encoded protein is CASSAEQGANYGYTF.

The J gene is TRBJ2-1, the V gene TRBV7-9; 14 nucleotides agree with TRBD2. Per the germline V gene, CDR1 is SEHNR and CDR2 is FQNEAQ (reference sequence). Trimming at V came to 3 bases and at J to 7 bases, leaving 14 bases not matched to a gene. The CDR3 is made up of 19 amino acids. The CDR3 DNA follows: TGTGCCAGCAGCTTGGGGACTAGCGGGAGTAATTACCTGCCGAATGAGCAGTTCTTC. The encoded protein is CASSLGTSGSNYLPNEQFF.

The sample holds a few counts of this clone. The rearrangement links TRBV18 to TRBJ2-6; D gene uncertain. The CDR3 sequence is 15 residues long. Germline V lookup: CDR1 KGHSH, CDR2 LQKENI. Trimming removed 2 bases at V and 0 bases at J, with 5 bases between. The CDR3 bases are TGTGCCAGCTCACCAAGCCTCTCTGGGGCCAACGTCCTGACTTTC. It specifies CASSPSLSGANVLTF.

CDR3 in amino acids: CASSLQTRGGNEQFF. Written as DNA, the CDR3 is TGCGCCAGCAGCTTGCAGACGAGGGGGGGTAATGAGCAGTTCTTC. J is TRBJ2-1 and V is TRBV5-1; D may be TRBD2 (7 bases). V lost 1 base and J 7 bases, leaving 15 bases between the germline ends. Germline lookup yields CDR1 SGHRS and CDR2 YFSETQ. This CDR3 has 15 amino acids.